The 6 T cell receptor beta chains below all came from one sample that was sequenced in a study of regulatory T cells in long-lasting Graves disease. Described time point: newly diagnosed GD, antithyroid drugs for less than 3 months. Extracted PBMC RNA gave rise to the TCR library. Arm-PCR of CDR3 regions and iRepertoire HTBI primers were used to build TCR beta libraries. MiXCR was run by TCRdb on the multiplex PCR reads, yielding one entry per CDR3 protein. The sample has hundreds of thousands of distinct CDR3 sequences; approximately 16% are singletons. The data were also submitted as part of a second study, on T cells in Graves' hyperthyroidism and ophthalmopathy.

Material: peripheral blood mononuclear cells (PBMCs), obtained at new diagnosis, from a patient treated with antithyroid drugs. These receptors were obtained from a woman aged 35 to 60 with Graves disease.

In this sample, this clonotype turned up many times. The genes are TRBV3-1 and TRBJ2-7; TRBD2 might be the D (7 bases). CDR3 length: 15 residues. Per germline, CDR1 LGHDT and CDR2 YNNKEL (reference sequence). The ends were cut back, 5 bases at V and 4 bases at J, with 18 bases in the middle. The CDR3 reads CASSGGASGVYEQYF. CDR3 DNA: TGTGCCAGCAGCGGGGGGGCTAGCGGCGTTTACGAGCAGTACTTC.

The CDR3: CASAARGTDGNTIYF. In DNA, the CDR3 is TGTGCTAGTGCCGCCCGGGGGACTGACGGAAACACCATATATTTT. The chain is built from TRBV12-5 and TRBJ1-3, with a tentative D call TRBD1 (5 bases). Trimming removed 7 bases at V and 4 bases at J, with 17 bases between. The CDR3 totals 15 residues. Per germline, CDR1 LGHNT and CDR2 FRNRAP.

At least ten counts were recorded for this clonotype. The chain has TRBV5-6 and TRBJ1-2, with D tentatively TRBD1 (5 bases). With 0 bases removed from V and 7 bases from J, the gap between germline ends came to 13 bases. The CDR3 has 14 amino acids. Germline lookup yields CDR1 SGHDT and CDR2 YYEEEE. The CDR3 nucleotides read TGTGCCAGCAGCTTGGGGGACGTAAGGGTTGGCTACACCTTC. Translated, it gives CASSLGDVRVGYTF.

This clonotype was observed at least ten times. V and J are TRBV12-3 or TRBV12-4 and TRBJ2-1; D is perhaps TRBD1 or TRBD2 (5 bases each). The CDR3 extends over 16 amino acids. Trimming removed 3 bases from V and 0 bases from J, with 12 bases in between. CDR3 protein: CASSFGGGGSYNEQFF. CDR3 nucleotide sequence: TGTGCCAGCAGTTTTGGGGGTGGGGGCTCCTACAATGAGCAGTTCTTC.

This clonotype was seen a few times. V is TRBV18 and J is TRBJ2-3, with D perhaps TRBD1 (6 bases). CDR1 is KGHSH, CDR2 LQKENI, per germline. V dropped 2 bases and J dropped 0 bases, with 9 bases sitting between them. The CDR3 runs to 15 residues. The CDR3 loop is CASSPSQGSTDTQYF. CDR3 in DNA: TGTGCCAGCTCACCATCCCAGGGGAGCACAGATACGCAGTATTTT.

A note on this clonotype: This may stem from a read error, because a much larger clone lies one nucleotide away. V gene TRBV13 combines with J gene TRBJ2-1; 9 bases line up with TRBD1. With V trimmed by 5 bases and J by 4 bases, 6 bases remained unmatched. The CDR3 covers 15 residues. Germline V gene lookup returns CDR1 PRHDT and CDR2 FYEKMQ (reference sequence). The CDR3 sequence: CASSKDRGAYNEQFF. The CDR3 DNA is TGTGCCAGCAGCAAAGACAGGGGGGCATACAATGAGCAGTTCTTC.